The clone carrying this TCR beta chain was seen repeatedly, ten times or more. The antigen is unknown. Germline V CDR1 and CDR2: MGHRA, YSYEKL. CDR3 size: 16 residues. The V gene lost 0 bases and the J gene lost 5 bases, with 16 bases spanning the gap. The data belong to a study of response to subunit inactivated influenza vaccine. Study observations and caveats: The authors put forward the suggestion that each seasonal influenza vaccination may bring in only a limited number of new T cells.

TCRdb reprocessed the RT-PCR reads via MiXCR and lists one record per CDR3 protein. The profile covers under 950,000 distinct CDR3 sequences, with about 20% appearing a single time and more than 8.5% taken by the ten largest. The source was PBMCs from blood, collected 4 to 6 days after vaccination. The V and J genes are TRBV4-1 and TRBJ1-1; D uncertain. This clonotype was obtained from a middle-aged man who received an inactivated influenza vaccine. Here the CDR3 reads CASSQDISAVGTEAFF. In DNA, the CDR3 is TGCGCCAGCAGCCAAGATATATCGGCAGTAGGGACTGAAGCTTTCTTT.